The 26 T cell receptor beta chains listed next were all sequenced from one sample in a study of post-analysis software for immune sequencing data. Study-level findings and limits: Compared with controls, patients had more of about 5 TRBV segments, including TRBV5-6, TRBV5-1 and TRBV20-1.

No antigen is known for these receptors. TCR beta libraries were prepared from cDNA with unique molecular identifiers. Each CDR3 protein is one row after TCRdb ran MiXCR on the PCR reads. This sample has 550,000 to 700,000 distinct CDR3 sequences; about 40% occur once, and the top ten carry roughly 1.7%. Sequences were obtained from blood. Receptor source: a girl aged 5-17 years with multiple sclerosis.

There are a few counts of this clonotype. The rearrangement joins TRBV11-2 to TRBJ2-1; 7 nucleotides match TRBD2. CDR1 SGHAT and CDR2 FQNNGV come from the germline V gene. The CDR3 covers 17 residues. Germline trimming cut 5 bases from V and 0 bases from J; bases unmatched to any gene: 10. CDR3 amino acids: CASSLLGGGGSYNEQFF. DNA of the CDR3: TGTGCCAGCAGCCTCCTGGGAGGCGGGGGCTCCTACAATGAGCAGTTCTTC.

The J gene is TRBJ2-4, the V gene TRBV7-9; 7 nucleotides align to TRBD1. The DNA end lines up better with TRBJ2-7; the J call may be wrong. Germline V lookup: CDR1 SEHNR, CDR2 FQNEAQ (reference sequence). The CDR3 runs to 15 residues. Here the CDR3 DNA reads TGTGCCAGCAGCTTAAGGGGGCAGGGGACCTACGAGCAGTACTTC. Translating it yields CASSLRGQGTYEQYF.

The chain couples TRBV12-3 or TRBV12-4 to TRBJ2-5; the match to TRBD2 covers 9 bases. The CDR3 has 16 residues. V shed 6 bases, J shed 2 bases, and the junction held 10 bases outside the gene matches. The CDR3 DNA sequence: TGTGCCAGCAGCTCGGCGGGAGGGCGGGCGCAAGAGACCCAGTACTTC. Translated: CASSSAGGRAQETQYF.

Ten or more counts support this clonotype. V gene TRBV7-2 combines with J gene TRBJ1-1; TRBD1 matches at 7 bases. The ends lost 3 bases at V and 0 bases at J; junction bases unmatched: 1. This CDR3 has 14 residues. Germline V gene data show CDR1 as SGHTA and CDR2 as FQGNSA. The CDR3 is CASSLGQMNTEAFF. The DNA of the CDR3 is TGTGCCAGCAGCTTGGGACAGATGAACACTGAAGCTTTCTTT.

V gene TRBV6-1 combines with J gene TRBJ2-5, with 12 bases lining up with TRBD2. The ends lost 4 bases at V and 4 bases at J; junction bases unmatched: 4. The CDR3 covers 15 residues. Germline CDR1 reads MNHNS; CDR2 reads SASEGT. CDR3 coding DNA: TGTGCCAGCAGTGCAGGACTAGCGGGGCGAGAGACCCAGTACTTC. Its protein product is CASSAGLAGRETQYF.

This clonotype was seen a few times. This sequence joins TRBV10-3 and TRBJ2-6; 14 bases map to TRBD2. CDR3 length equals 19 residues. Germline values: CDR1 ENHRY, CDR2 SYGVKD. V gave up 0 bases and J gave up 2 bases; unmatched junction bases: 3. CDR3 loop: CAISESGTSGSPGANVLTF. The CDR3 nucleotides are TGTGCCATCAGTGAGTCCGGGACTAGCGGGAGCCCTGGGGCCAACGTCCTGACTTTC.

The CDR3 bases are TGTGCCAGCAGCGCCGGGCCAGACGGGGACCCCTACAATGAGCAGTTCTTC. Amino acids: CASSAGPDGDPYNEQFF. The chain uses TRBV9 and TRBJ2-1; D assignment may be TRBD1 or TRBD2 (5 bases each). CDR3 length: 17 residues. CDR1 is SGDLS, CDR2 YYNGEE, per germline. The V and J ends lost 3 bases and 2 bases respectively, with 18 bases between them.

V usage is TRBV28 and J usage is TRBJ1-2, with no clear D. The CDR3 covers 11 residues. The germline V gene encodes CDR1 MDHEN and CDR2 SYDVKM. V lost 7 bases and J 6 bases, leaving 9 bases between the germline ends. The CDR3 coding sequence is TGTGCCAGCACTTTCGGGAATGGCTACACCTTC. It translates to CASTFGNGYTF.

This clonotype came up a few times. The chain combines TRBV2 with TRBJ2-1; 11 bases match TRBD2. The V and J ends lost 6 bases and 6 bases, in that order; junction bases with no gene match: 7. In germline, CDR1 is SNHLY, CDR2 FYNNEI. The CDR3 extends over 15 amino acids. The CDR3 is CASRVAGGLGNEQFF. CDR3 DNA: TGTGCCAGCAGAGTAGCGGGGGGGCTCGGCAATGAGCAGTTCTTC.

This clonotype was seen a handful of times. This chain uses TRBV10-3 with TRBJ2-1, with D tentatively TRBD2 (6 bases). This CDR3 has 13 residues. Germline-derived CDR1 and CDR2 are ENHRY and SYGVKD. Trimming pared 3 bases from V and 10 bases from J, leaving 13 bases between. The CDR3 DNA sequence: TGTGCCATCAGTGACTCCAAAGCGGGCGAGCAGTTCTTC. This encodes CAISDSKAGEQFF.

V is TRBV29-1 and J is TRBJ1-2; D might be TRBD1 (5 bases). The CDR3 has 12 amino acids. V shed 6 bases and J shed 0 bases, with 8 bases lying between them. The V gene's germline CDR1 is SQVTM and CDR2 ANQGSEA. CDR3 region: CSVQEANYGYTF. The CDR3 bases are TGCAGCGTACAGGAAGCTAACTATGGCTACACCTTC.

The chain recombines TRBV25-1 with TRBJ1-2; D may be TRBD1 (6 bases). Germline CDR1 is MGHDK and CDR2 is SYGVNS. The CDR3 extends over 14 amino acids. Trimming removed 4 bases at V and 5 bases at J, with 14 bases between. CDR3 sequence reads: CASSAQGGLYGYTF. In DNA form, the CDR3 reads TGTGCCAGCAGTGCCCAAGGGGGTCTATATGGCTACACCTTC.

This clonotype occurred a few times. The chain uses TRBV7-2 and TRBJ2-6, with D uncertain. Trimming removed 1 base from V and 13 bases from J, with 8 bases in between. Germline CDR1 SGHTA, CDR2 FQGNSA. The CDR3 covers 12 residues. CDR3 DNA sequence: TGTGCCAGCAGCTTAGATTCGTTAGTCCTGACTTTC. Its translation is CASSLDSLVLTF.

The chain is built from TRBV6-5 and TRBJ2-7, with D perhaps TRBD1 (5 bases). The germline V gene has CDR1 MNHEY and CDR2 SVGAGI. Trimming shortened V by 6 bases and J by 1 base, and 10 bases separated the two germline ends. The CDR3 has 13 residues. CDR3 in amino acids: CASSRTRSYEQYF. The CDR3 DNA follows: TGTGCCAGCAGCCGGACAAGATCCTACGAGCAGTACTTC.

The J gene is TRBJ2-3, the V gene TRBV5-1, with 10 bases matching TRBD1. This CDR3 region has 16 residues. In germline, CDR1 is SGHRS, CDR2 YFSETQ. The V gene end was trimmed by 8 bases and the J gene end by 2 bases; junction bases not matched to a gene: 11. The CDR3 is CASRQGASQYTDTQYF. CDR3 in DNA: TGCGCCAGTAGACAGGGGGCGTCCCAATACACAGATACGCAGTATTTT.

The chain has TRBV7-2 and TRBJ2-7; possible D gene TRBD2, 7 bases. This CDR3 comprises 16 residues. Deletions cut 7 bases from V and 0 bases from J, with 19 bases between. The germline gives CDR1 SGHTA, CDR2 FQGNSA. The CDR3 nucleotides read TGTGCCAGCAAGCCGAGGGGGGGGTCTAGCTCCTACGAGCAGTACTTC. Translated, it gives CASKPRGGSSSYEQYF.

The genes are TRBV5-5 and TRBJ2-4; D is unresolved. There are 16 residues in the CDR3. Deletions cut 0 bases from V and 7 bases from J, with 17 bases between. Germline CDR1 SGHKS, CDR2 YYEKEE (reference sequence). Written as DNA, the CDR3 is TGTGCCAGCAGCTTGGGAACGGCTTGGCTGCCGAACATTCAGTACTTC. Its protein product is CASSLGTAWLPNIQYF.

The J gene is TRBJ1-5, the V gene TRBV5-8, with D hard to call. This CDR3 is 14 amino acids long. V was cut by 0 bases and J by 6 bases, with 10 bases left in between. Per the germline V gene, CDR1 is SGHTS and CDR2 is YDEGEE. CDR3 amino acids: CASSLAGRFQPQHF. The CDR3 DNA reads TGTGCCAGCAGCTTGGCCGGCAGGTTTCAGCCCCAGCATTTT. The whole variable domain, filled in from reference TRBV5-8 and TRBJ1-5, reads EAGVTQSPTHLIKTRGQQATLRCSPISGHTSVYWYQQALGLGLQFLLWYDEGEERNRGNFPPRFSGRQFPNYSSELNVNALELEDSALYLCASSLAGRFQPQHFGDGTRLSIL.

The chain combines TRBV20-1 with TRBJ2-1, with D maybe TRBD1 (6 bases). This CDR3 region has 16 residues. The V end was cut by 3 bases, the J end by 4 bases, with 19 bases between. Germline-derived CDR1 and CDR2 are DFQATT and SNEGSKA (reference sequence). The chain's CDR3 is CSASPFTGTSYNEQFF. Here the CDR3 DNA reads TGCAGTGCTAGTCCGTTCACCGGGACAAGTTACAATGAGCAGTTCTTC.

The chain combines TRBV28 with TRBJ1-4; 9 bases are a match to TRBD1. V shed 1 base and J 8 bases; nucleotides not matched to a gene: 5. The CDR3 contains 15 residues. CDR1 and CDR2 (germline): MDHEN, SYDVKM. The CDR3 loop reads CASSLSGTGREKLFF. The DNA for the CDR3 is TGTGCCAGCAGTTTATCCGGGACAGGGAGGGAAAAACTGTTTTTT.

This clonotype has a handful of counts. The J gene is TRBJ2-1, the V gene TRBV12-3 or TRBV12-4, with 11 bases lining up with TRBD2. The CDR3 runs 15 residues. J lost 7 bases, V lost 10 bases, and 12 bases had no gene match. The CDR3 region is CATSATSGSSNEQFF. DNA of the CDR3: TGTGCCACCTCTGCTACTAGCGGGAGTAGTAATGAGCAGTTCTTC.

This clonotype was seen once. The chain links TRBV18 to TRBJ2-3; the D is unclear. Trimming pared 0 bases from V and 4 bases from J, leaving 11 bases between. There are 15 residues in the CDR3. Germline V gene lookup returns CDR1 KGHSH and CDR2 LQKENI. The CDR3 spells CASSPPADRADTQYF. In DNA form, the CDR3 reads TGTGCCAGCTCACCACCGGCGGATCGCGCAGATACGCAGTATTTT.

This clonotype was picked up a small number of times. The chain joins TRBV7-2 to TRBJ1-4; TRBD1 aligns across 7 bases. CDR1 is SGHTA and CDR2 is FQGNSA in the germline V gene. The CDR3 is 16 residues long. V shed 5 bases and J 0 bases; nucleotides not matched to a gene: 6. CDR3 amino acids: CASSPNTGATNEKLFF. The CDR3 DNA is TGTGCCAGCAGCCCAAATACAGGGGCAACTAATGAAAAACTGTTTTTT.

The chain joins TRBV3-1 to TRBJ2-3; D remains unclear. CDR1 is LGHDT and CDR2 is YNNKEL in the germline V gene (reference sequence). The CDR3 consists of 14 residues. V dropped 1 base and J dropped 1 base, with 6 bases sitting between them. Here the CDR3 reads CASSQVSRTDTQYF. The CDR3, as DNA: TGTGCCAGCAGCCAAGTATCGCGCACAGATACGCAGTATTTT.

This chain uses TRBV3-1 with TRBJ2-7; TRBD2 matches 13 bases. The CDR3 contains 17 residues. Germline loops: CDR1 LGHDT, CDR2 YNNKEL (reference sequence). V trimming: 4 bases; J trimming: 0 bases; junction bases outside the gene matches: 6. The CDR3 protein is CASSRWTSGSPSYEQYF. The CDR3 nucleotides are TGTGCCAGCAGCCGCTGGACTAGCGGGAGTCCCTCCTACGAGCAGTACTTC.

The DNA for the CDR3 is TGTGCCAGCAGCCCCCTAACTAGCGGGGTAGAGACCCAGTACTTC. Its translation: CASSPLTSGVETQYF. The chain joins TRBV6-2 or TRBV6-3 to TRBJ2-5, with 10 bases aligning to TRBD2. The CDR3 contains 15 residues. J was trimmed by 4 bases and V by 6 bases; bases with no gene match: 8. CDR1 and CDR2 (germline): MNHEY, SVGEGT.